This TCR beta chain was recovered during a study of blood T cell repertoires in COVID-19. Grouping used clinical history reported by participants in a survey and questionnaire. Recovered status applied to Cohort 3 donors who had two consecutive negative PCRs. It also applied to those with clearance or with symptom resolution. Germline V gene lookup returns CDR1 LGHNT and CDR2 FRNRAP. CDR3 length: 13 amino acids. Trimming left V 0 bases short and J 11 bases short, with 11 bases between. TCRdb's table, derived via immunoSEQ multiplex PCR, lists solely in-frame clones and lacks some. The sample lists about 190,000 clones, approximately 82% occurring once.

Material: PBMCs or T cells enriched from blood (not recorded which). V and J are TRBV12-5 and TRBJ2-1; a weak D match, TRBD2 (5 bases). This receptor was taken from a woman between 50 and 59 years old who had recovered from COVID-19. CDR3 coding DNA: TGTGCTAGTGGTTTGGTTCTCGAGGGAAAGCAGTTCTTC. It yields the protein CASGLVLEGKQFF.